The 22 T cell receptor beta chains given below trace back to one sample, sequenced in a study of T cell responses to AZD1222 COVID-19 vaccine. The repertoire was sequenced with immunoSEQ multiplex PCR; TCRdb's copy has only in-frame clones and lacks some. The repertoire has about 95,000 clones, roughly 89% of them found once; the top ten carry roughly 3.5%. The source material was peripheral blood, sampled on day 0 of AZD1222 vaccination. These TCRs come from an adult in good health.

The gene calls are TRBV29-1 and TRBJ1-2, with TRBD1 matching 7 bases. The V gene end was trimmed by 7 bases and the J gene end by 4 bases; junction bases not matched to a gene: 9. The CDR3 runs 13 residues. Germline assignment: CDR1 SQVTM and CDR2 ANQGSEA. CDR3 sequence: CSAGQADLYGYTF. The CDR3 region has the DNA TGCAGCGCCGGACAGGCAGATCTCTATGGCTACACCTTC.

This clone showed up just a few times. Other DNA variants within this sample encode the same CDR3. The V and J genes are TRBV5-1 and TRBJ2-5; 10 nucleotides line up with TRBD2. Trimming removed 1 base from V and 3 bases from J; junction bases left unmatched: 3. The V gene's germline CDR1 is SGHRS and CDR2 YFSETQ. The CDR3 length is 15 residues. DNA of the CDR3: TGCGCCAGCAGCTTGTTCCTAGCGGGGGAAGAGACCCAGTACTTC. Protein sequence: CASSLFLAGEETQYF.

V is TRBV6-5 and J is TRBJ1-6; no firm D call. The CDR3 has 13 residues. V lost 4 bases and J 10 bases, leaving 11 bases between the germline ends. CDR1 and CDR2 from the germline V gene are MNHEY and SVGAGI. CDR3 coding DNA: TGTGCCAGCAGTTTTGTTCAAGAATCACCCCTCCACTTT. This sequence encodes CASSFVQESPLHF.

V usage is TRBV11-3 and J usage is TRBJ1-1; the D is unclear. V was trimmed by 5 bases and J by 0 bases, leaving 10 bases between them. The CDR3 loop spans 14 amino acids. The germline V gene encodes CDR1 SGHNT and CDR2 YENEEA. CDR3 coding DNA: TGTGCCAGCAGCCCCGATGGGATGAACACTGAAGCTTTCTTT. This encodes CASSPDGMNTEAFF.

The J gene is TRBJ2-1, the V gene TRBV29-1; D ambiguous. This CDR3 is built from 12 residues. CDR1 and CDR2 from the germline V gene are SQVTM and ANQGSEA. Trimming shortened V by 5 bases and J by 1 base, and 6 bases separated the two germline ends. The CDR3 DNA sequence: TGCAGCGTTTTGACTTCCTACAATGAGCAGTTCTTC. It encodes CSVLTSYNEQFF.

The genes are TRBV6-2 or TRBV6-3 and TRBJ2-3; unclear D gene. Per germline, CDR1 MNHEY and CDR2 SVGEGT. The V end was cut by 5 bases, the J end by 0 bases, with 3 bases between. The length of the CDR3 is 12 residues. The CDR3 sequence: CASSISTDTQYF. In DNA form, the CDR3 reads TGTGCCAGCAGTATAAGCACAGATACGCAGTATTTT.

The rearrangement links TRBV2 to TRBJ1-1, with 7 bases aligning to TRBD1. There are 13 residues in the CDR3. Looked up from germline, CDR1 is SNHLY and CDR2 is FYNNEI. Trimming removed 6 bases from V and 2 bases from J; junction bases left unmatched: 3. CDR3 in amino acids: CASRWDSNTEAFF. The CDR3 DNA sequence: TGTGCCAGCAGGTGGGACAGCAACACTGAAGCTTTCTTT.

The chain couples TRBV19 to TRBJ2-3; TRBD2 matches 8 bases. Unmatched junction bases numbered 9, after V lost 7 bases and J lost 0 bases. Germline V gene sequence: CDR1 LNHDA, CDR2 SQIVND (reference sequence). This CDR3 is 16 amino acids long. CDR3 sequence: CASNWRASGSTDTQYF. The CDR3 region has the DNA TGTGCCAGTAACTGGCGGGCTAGCGGGAGCACAGATACGCAGTATTTT.

The V call is TRBV7-2, the J call TRBJ2-7; D is perhaps TRBD2 (5 bases). Per the germline V gene, CDR1 is SGHTA and CDR2 is FQGNSA. V lost 5 bases and J lost 6, with 20 bases in between. The CDR3 length is 15 residues. CDR3 nucleotide sequence: TGTGCCAGCAGCCCCTCGGGCGCCCGACGGGGCGAGCAGTACTTC. Protein: CASSPSGARRGEQYF.

The rearrangement uses TRBV5-1 and TRBJ2-5; D possibly corresponds to TRBD2 (6 bases). Trimming left V 3 bases short and J 2 bases short, with 8 bases between. The CDR3 loop spans 13 amino acids. Germline loops: CDR1 SGHRS, CDR2 YFSETQ. CDR3 coding DNA: TGCGCCAGCAGCTATGGGGGGCAAGAGACCCAGTACTTC. Its translation: CASSYGGQETQYF. The complete variable domain, with remaining parts taken from reference TRBV5-1 and TRBJ2-5, reads KAGVTQTPRYLIKTRGQQVTLSCSPISGHRSVSWYQQTPGQGLQFLFEYFSETQRNKGNFPGRFSGRQFSNSRSEMNVSTLELGDSALYLCASSYGGQETQYFGPGTRLLVL.

This clone was seen only a few times. The chain uses TRBV6-1 and TRBJ1-2; D possibly corresponds to TRBD1 (6 bases). CDR1 MNHNS and CDR2 SASEGT come from the germline V gene. The CDR3 consists of 14 residues. The V and J ends lost 3 bases and 8 bases respectively, with 16 bases between them. The CDR3 nucleotides read TGTGCCAGCAGTGATGTATGGGGGGCACGGGGCTACACCTTC. The encoded protein is CASSDVWGARGYTF.

This clone showed up just a few times. The V call is TRBV7-8, the J call TRBJ2-3; 8 bases are shared with TRBD2. The CDR3 length is 18 residues. Losses at the gene ends were 2 bases for V and 1 base for J; bases not matched to a gene: 11. Germline CDR1 SGHVS, CDR2 FQNEAQ. The CDR3 DNA sequence: TGTGCCAGCAGCTTAATATCGTATACGGGGGGGCGCACAGATACGCAGTATTTT. Amino acid sequence: CASSLISYTGGRTDTQYF.

J is TRBJ2-6 and V is TRBV4-1; tentatively, D is TRBD1 (8 bases). V was clipped by 4 bases and J by 2 bases, with 15 bases between them. The CDR3 covers 17 residues. Germline V gives CDR1 MGHRA, CDR2 YSYEKL. The DNA of the CDR3 is TGCGCCAGCAGCCCCCGGACAGGGAGGGCTGGGGCCAACGTCCTGACTTTC. Its protein is CASSPRTGRAGANVLTF.

This clone was counted once. The J gene is TRBJ2-1, the V gene TRBV7-6; TRBD1 might be the D (5 bases). Trimming removed 5 bases at V and 0 bases at J, with 20 bases between. Germline V gene lookup returns CDR1 SGHVS and CDR2 FNYEAQ. CDR3 length equals 18 residues. The CDR3 bases are TGTGCCAGCAGCCGAAGAATTACAGGCGTTTACTCCTACAATGAGCAGTTCTTC. Encoded protein: CASSRRITGVYSYNEQFF.

The V call is TRBV25-1, the J call TRBJ1-1; D gene uncertain. The CDR3 consists of 11 residues. CDR1 MGHDK and CDR2 SYGVNS come from the germline V gene. V dropped 7 bases and J dropped 4 bases, with 7 bases sitting between them. The CDR3 loop reads CASKGGTEAFF. CDR3 nucleotides: TGTGCCAGCAAGGGAGGCACTGAAGCTTTCTTT.

The chain links TRBV7-2 to TRBJ2-3; 8 nucleotides match TRBD2. CDR1 and CDR2 from the germline V gene are SGHTA and FQGNSA. Trimming cost V 1 base and J 5 bases; bases outside gene matches: 2. The CDR3 runs 14 residues. The CDR3 sequence: CASSLDGGVDTQYF. CDR3 DNA: TGTGCCAGCAGCTTAGACGGGGGGGTAGATACGCAGTATTTT.

The genes are TRBV18 and TRBJ1-2; D unclear. CDR3 length equals 17 residues. Germline loops: CDR1 KGHSH, CDR2 LQKENI. V lost 2 bases, J lost 2 bases, and 18 bases lay in between. This CDR3 reads CASSPMSTKPRNYGYTF. CDR3 coding DNA: TGTGCCAGCTCACCAATGTCTACGAAACCCCGAAACTATGGCTACACCTTC.

The CDR3 protein is CASSPQGGGAAHEQYF. CDR3 bases: TGTGCCAGCTCACCGCAAGGTGGGGGAGCCGCCCACGAGCAGTACTTC. The chain links TRBV18 to TRBJ2-7; D could derive from TRBD1 or TRBD2 (5 bases each). CDR1 and CDR2 (germline): KGHSH, LQKENI. The CDR3 runs 16 residues. The ends were cut back, 3 bases at V and 5 bases at J, with 20 bases in the middle. Together with reference TRBV18 and TRBJ2-7, the CDR3 gives the full variable domain: NAGVMQNPRHLVRRRGQEARLRCSPMKGHSHVYWYRQLPEEGLKFMVYLQKENIIDESGMPKERFSAEFPKEGPSILRIQQVVRGDSAAYFCASSPQGGGAAHEQYFGPGTRLTVT.

The rearrangement joins TRBV5-1 to TRBJ2-1; a possible D gene is TRBD2 (6 bases). Per germline, CDR1 SGHRS and CDR2 YFSETQ. V dropped 1 base and J dropped 6 bases, with 11 bases sitting between them. There are 14 residues in the CDR3. CDR3 DNA sequence: TGCGCCAGCAGCTTGACGGGGCGGGGCAATGAGCAGTTCTTC. It translates to CASSLTGRGNEQFF.

The CDR3 spells CASSPHRGRSAEQYF. In DNA, the CDR3 is TGTGCCAGCAGCCCCCACAGGGGGCGAAGCGCCGAGCAGTACTTC. The V gene is TRBV14, the J gene TRBJ2-7; TRBD1 agrees at 9 bases. With 4 bases clipped from V and 6 bases from J, the junction kept 10 bases outside the gene matches. Germline values: CDR1 SGHDN, CDR2 FVKESK. The CDR3 totals 15 residues.

This chain connects TRBV7-2 to TRBJ2-7; D may be TRBD2 (6 bases). This CDR3 comprises 15 residues. Germline CDR1 reads SGHTA; CDR2 reads FQGNSA. Trimming shortened V by 8 bases and J by 1 base, and 18 bases separated the two germline ends. CDR3 bases: TGTGCCAGCCACGAGGGACTCAGCCCTTCCTACGAGCAGTACTTC. Its protein is CASHEGLSPSYEQYF.

The rearrangement links TRBV27 to TRBJ2-2; TRBD2 might be the D (6 bases). Germline CDR1 MNHEY, CDR2 SMNVEV (reference sequence). This CDR3 has 16 residues. Trimming took 5 bases from V and 3 from J, leaving 16 bases between them. In DNA, the CDR3 is TGTGCCAGCAGTCCCCCCGAGTGGGGGGACACCGGGGAGCTGTTTTTT. As protein: CASSPPEWGDTGELFF.